Listed below are T cell receptor beta chains from one sample, sequenced in a study of T cell repertoires in cytomegalovirus infection. TCRdb passed the reads through MiXCR, listing each CDR3 protein once. The sample yields approximately 100,000 distinct CDR3 sequences, under 50% seen once. Their antigens are not known. The sample was CD8+ T cells from cultured PBMCs, taken from culture after CMV antigen stimulation. These receptors all come from a human donor in good health (CMV status not recorded). Some clones in this sample may be carry-over from other donors' samples. Both conserved end residues are part of each CDR3. A D gene is named only where the DNA matches it firmly. Where a row states a size, it is once, few, many or the class of an expanded clone; other rows omit it.

d_call: TRBD1
v_call: TRBV13
clone_size: few
j_call: TRBJ1-2
cdr3_nt: TGTGCCAGCAGCTTACAGGGGGCGAGAGGTTATAATGGCTACACCTTC
cdr3_aa: CASSLQGARGYNGYTF

d_call: TRBD1
v_call: TRBV27
clone_size: -
j_call: TRBJ1-6
cdr3_nt: TGTGCCAGCAGTTTCAGGGGGCGGAATTCACCCCTCCACTTT
cdr3_aa: CASSFRGRNSPLHF

d_call: -
v_call: TRBV12-3/TRBV12-4
clone_size: few
j_call: TRBJ1-2
cdr3_nt: TGTGCCAGCAGTTTGGGGGGGCCCCCTTATGGCTACACCTTC
cdr3_aa: CASSLGGPPYGYTF

d_call: -
v_call: TRBV7-8
clone_size: -
j_call: TRBJ1-5
cdr3_nt: TGTGCCAGCAGCCAAGTTGGGTTCGAGCCCCATCATTTT
cdr3_aa: CASSQVGFEPHHF

d_call: -
v_call: TRBV6-2/TRBV6-3
clone_size: -
j_call: TRBJ1-5
cdr3_nt: TGTGCCAGCACATCGGGAGGGCATCAGCCCCAGCATTTT
cdr3_aa: CASTSGGHQPQHF

d_call: -
v_call: TRBV20-1
clone_size: -
j_call: TRBJ2-1
cdr3_nt: TGCAGTGCTATCTCCTACCGGGGTACAAATGAGCAGTTCTTC
cdr3_aa: CSAISYRGTNEQFF

d_call: -
v_call: TRBV2
clone_size: -
j_call: TRBJ1-2
cdr3_nt: TGTGCCAGCAGTGAAGTGGCCGCCTTCAACTTC
cdr3_aa: CASSEVAAFNF

d_call: -
v_call: TRBV2
clone_size: few
j_call: TRBJ2-5
cdr3_nt: TGTGCCAGCAGTACCGGGTCTCCAGAGACCCAGTACTTC
cdr3_aa: CASSTGSPETQYF

d_call: -
v_call: TRBV4-1
clone_size: many
j_call: TRBJ1-3
cdr3_nt: TGCGCCAGCAGCCAAGGTAGCAGGCGATCTGGAAACACCATATATTTT
cdr3_aa: CASSQGSRRSGNTIYF

d_call: -
v_call: TRBV4-1
clone_size: once
j_call: TRBJ2-1
cdr3_nt: TGCGCCAGCAGCCTTACCAGGACAGAGCAGTTCTTC
cdr3_aa: CASSLTRTEQFF

d_call: -
v_call: TRBV2
clone_size: -
j_call: TRBJ2-5
cdr3_nt: TGTGCCAGCAGACCGACTAACCAAGAGACCCAGTACTTC
cdr3_aa: CASRPTNQETQYF

d_call: TRBD2
v_call: TRBV27
clone_size: -
j_call: TRBJ2-5
cdr3_nt: TGTGCCAGCAGTTCCGGGACTAGCGGGTTCCAAGAGACCCAGTACTTC
cdr3_aa: CASSSGTSGFQETQYF

d_call: -
v_call: TRBV7-6
clone_size: few
j_call: TRBJ1-2
cdr3_nt: TGTGCCAGCAGCTTAGACGTCAGCGACTATGGCTACACCTTC
cdr3_aa: CASSLDVSDYGYTF

d_call: -
v_call: TRBV6-6
clone_size: -
j_call: TRBJ1-2
cdr3_nt: TGTGCCAGCAGTTACGTGGGGGGTTTAGATGGCTACACCTTC
cdr3_aa: CASSYVGGLDGYTF

d_call: -
v_call: TRBV5-6
clone_size: once
j_call: TRBJ2-1
cdr3_nt: TGTGCCAGCAGCTTGGGCGCGGGGAATTACAATGAGCAGTTCTTC
cdr3_aa: CASSLGAGNYNEQFF

d_call: -
v_call: TRBV9
clone_size: many
j_call: TRBJ1-1
cdr3_nt: TGTGCCAGCAGCGGACGGGACGACCCTAGCACTGAAGCTTTCTTT
cdr3_aa: CASSGRDDPSTEAFF

d_call: TRBD1
v_call: TRBV4-1
clone_size: -
j_call: TRBJ2-1
cdr3_nt: TGCGCCAGCAGCCCTTACATCCCGGGACAGGGTGTAGATGAGCAGTTCTTC
cdr3_aa: CASSPYIPGQGVDEQFF

d_call: TRBD1
v_call: TRBV20-1
clone_size: -
j_call: TRBJ2-1
cdr3_nt: TGCAGTGCTAGAGACCCGGGACAGGGTTGGATATCCTACAATGAGCAGTTCTTC
cdr3_aa: CSARDPGQGWISYNEQFF

d_call: -
v_call: TRBV7-9
clone_size: -
j_call: TRBJ2-3
cdr3_nt: TGTGCCAGCAGCTTAGCGGGGGTAGGAGATACGCAGTATTTT
cdr3_aa: CASSLAGVGDTQYF

d_call: -
v_call: TRBV7-9
clone_size: -
j_call: TRBJ1-5
cdr3_nt: TGTGCCAGCAGTCCGGCCGGGAATCAGCCCCAGCATTTT
cdr3_aa: CASSPAGNQPQHF

d_call: -
v_call: TRBV7-6
clone_size: -
j_call: TRBJ2-5
cdr3_nt: TGTGCCAGCGCCCAGGTATGGTCAGGAGGACCGCAAGAGACCCAGTACTTC
cdr3_aa: CASAQVWSGGPQETQYF

d_call: -
v_call: TRBV29-1
clone_size: -
j_call: TRBJ1-2
cdr3_nt: TGCAGCGTTGAAGAAGTTGAAGGACAGCGCGCCTATGGCTACACCTTC
cdr3_aa: CSVEEVEGQRAYGYTF

d_call: -
v_call: TRBV28
clone_size: -
j_call: TRBJ1-1
cdr3_nt: TGTGCCAGCAGTCTCTACACGGTCGGGATCACTGAAGCTTTCTTT
cdr3_aa: CASSLYTVGITEAFF

d_call: -
v_call: TRBV12-3/TRBV12-4
clone_size: -
j_call: TRBJ1-1
cdr3_nt: TGTGCCAGCAGTTTAGGCCCTAGTGAGACTGAAGCTTTCTTT
cdr3_aa: CASSLGPSETEAFF

d_call: -
v_call: TRBV6-5
clone_size: -
j_call: TRBJ1-5
cdr3_nt: TGTGCCAGCAGTTACCGACAAGATAGCAATCAGCCCCAGCATTTT
cdr3_aa: CASSYRQDSNQPQHF

d_call: -
v_call: TRBV6-2/TRBV6-3
clone_size: once
j_call: TRBJ1-5
cdr3_nt: TGTGCCAGCAGTTACTGGGGGGCTAATCAGCCCCAGCATTTT
cdr3_aa: CASSYWGANQPQHF

d_call: -
v_call: TRBV20-1
clone_size: -
j_call: TRBJ2-1
cdr3_nt: TGCAGTGCTTCCCGACTAGGAGAAGATGAGCAGTTCTTC
cdr3_aa: CSASRLGEDEQFF

d_call: -
v_call: TRBV12-3/TRBV12-4
clone_size: -
j_call: TRBJ2-1
cdr3_nt: TGTGCCAGCACGGGGGGACAGTACAATGAGCAGTTCTTC
cdr3_aa: CASTGGQYNEQFF

d_call: TRBD2
v_call: TRBV20-1
clone_size: many
j_call: TRBJ2-5
cdr3_nt: TGCAGCTGGGGGGGCCAAGAGACCCAGTACTTC
cdr3_aa: CSWGGQETQYF

d_call: -
v_call: TRBV5-6
clone_size: few
j_call: TRBJ2-1
cdr3_nt: TGTGCCAGCAGCTTTGGGTCCTGGGGCGATGAGCAGTTCTTC
cdr3_aa: CASSFGSWGDEQFF

d_call: -
v_call: TRBV11-2
clone_size: -
j_call: TRBJ1-1
cdr3_nt: TGTGCCAGCAGCTTAGGGGGGGGGGGGACGAACACTGAAGCTTTCTTT
cdr3_aa: CASSLGGGGTNTEAFF

d_call: -
v_call: TRBV7-9
clone_size: few
j_call: TRBJ2-7
cdr3_nt: TGTGCCAGCAGCTTAGCTTTCAGCTACGAGCAGTACTTC
cdr3_aa: CASSLAFSYEQYF

d_call: -
v_call: TRBV27
clone_size: -
j_call: TRBJ1-1
cdr3_nt: TGTGCCAGCAGTTTATACGGGCTGCGGGAAGCTTTCTTT
cdr3_aa: CASSLYGLREAFF

d_call: TRBD2
v_call: TRBV14
clone_size: -
j_call: TRBJ2-3
cdr3_nt: TGTGCCAGCAGCCAAGTAGCGGGGGGGCCTGCAGATACGCAGTATTTT
cdr3_aa: CASSQVAGGPADTQYF

d_call: -
v_call: TRBV5-1
clone_size: many
j_call: TRBJ2-3
cdr3_nt: TGCGCCAGCAGCGGGGGCGGCAGCACAGATACGCAGTATTTT
cdr3_aa: CASSGGGSTDTQYF

d_call: TRBD2
v_call: TRBV7-3
clone_size: -
j_call: TRBJ2-1
cdr3_nt: TGTGCCAGCAGCTCCGGGACTAGCGGGGGGTTGAACAATGAGCAGTTCTTC
cdr3_aa: CASSSGTSGGLNNEQFF

d_call: -
v_call: TRBV7-4
clone_size: -
j_call: TRBJ2-1
cdr3_nt: TGTGCCAGCAGCCAGATCGTGGGCGGTGAGCAGTTCTTC
cdr3_aa: CASSQIVGGEQFF

d_call: -
v_call: TRBV20-1
clone_size: -
j_call: TRBJ1-1
cdr3_nt: TGCAGTGCTAGAGATAGACTCCAGGCAAAGGCTTTCTTT
cdr3_aa: CSARDRLQAKAFF

d_call: TRBD2
v_call: TRBV7-9
clone_size: few
j_call: TRBJ2-2
cdr3_nt: TGTGCCAGCACCGCGTTCCGGGGGGTCATCGGGGCGAACACCGGGGAGCTGTTTTTT
cdr3_aa: CASTAFRGVIGANTGELFF

d_call: TRBD2
v_call: TRBV19
clone_size: -
j_call: TRBJ2-1
cdr3_nt: TGTGCCAGTAGTATCACGGGGGGAGGCGATGAGCAGTTCTTC
cdr3_aa: CASSITGGGDEQFF

d_call: -
v_call: TRBV20-1
clone_size: -
j_call: TRBJ2-1
cdr3_nt: TGCAGTGGGACGATCGGGACATTCTACAATGAGCAGTTCTTC
cdr3_aa: CSGTIGTFYNEQFF

d_call: -
v_call: TRBV12-3/TRBV12-4
clone_size: few
j_call: TRBJ2-5
cdr3_nt: TGTGCCAGCAGTTCTGGTGGGGGAGAGACCCAGTACTTC
cdr3_aa: CASSSGGGETQYF

d_call: -
v_call: TRBV5-4
clone_size: -
j_call: TRBJ2-7
cdr3_nt: TGTGCCACACAATCTTGGGGAGTCTACGAGCAGTACTTC
cdr3_aa: CATQSWGVYEQYF

d_call: -
v_call: TRBV6-6
clone_size: few
j_call: TRBJ1-1
cdr3_nt: TGTGCCAGCAGCCCGTACGGACAGTTGAACACTGAAGCTTTCTTT
cdr3_aa: CASSPYGQLNTEAFF

d_call: -
v_call: TRBV12-3/TRBV12-4
clone_size: few
j_call: TRBJ2-7
cdr3_nt: TGTGCCAGCAGTCTCGGACTATTTCTCGAGCAGTACTTC
cdr3_aa: CASSLGLFLEQYF

d_call: -
v_call: TRBV12-3/TRBV12-4
clone_size: -
j_call: TRBJ1-1
cdr3_nt: TGTGCCAGCGGGACCTACACTGAAGCTTTCTTT
cdr3_aa: CASGTYTEAFF

d_call: -
v_call: TRBV7-8
clone_size: few
j_call: TRBJ2-5
cdr3_nt: TGTGCCAGCAGCTCGCGGGGATGGGAGACCCAGTACTTC
cdr3_aa: CASSSRGWETQYF

d_call: -
v_call: TRBV7-2
clone_size: -
j_call: TRBJ1-2
cdr3_nt: TGTGCCAGCAGCCCGATGACAGACTATGGCTACACCTTC
cdr3_aa: CASSPMTDYGYTF

d_call: -
v_call: TRBV5-6
clone_size: -
j_call: TRBJ2-1
cdr3_nt: TGTGCCAGCAGCTTCTCCCTCGAACGGGATGAGCAGTTCTTC
cdr3_aa: CASSFSLERDEQFF

d_call: -
v_call: TRBV29-1
clone_size: -
j_call: TRBJ1-1
cdr3_nt: TGCAGCGTTGGGCAACGCAGTACTGAAGCTTTCTTT
cdr3_aa: CSVGQRSTEAFF

d_call: -
v_call: TRBV5-5
clone_size: many
j_call: TRBJ1-6
cdr3_nt: TGTGCCAGCGGGGGAGGGGACCGGCGTATTTCACCCCTCCACTTT
cdr3_aa: CASGGGDRRISPLHF

d_call: TRBD2
v_call: TRBV7-6
clone_size: -
j_call: TRBJ2-5
cdr3_nt: TGTGCCAGCAGCTTAGTGGGAGGGATGATTCAAGAGACCCAGTACTTC
cdr3_aa: CASSLVGGMIQETQYF

d_call: -
v_call: TRBV27
clone_size: -
j_call: TRBJ2-3
cdr3_nt: TGTGCCAGCAAGTGGGCTAGCGGCACAGATACGCAGTATTTT
cdr3_aa: CASKWASGTDTQYF